This TCR beta chain emerged from a study of blood T cells in healthy people across ages (dated by TCRdb to about 2015). Study-level background: In model experiments, template switching captured about one uniquely barcoded TCR beta cDNA molecule for every two T cells. To avoid experimental bias, donors of different ages were randomly spread across the sequencing lanes. Two additional independent replicas of 1 million unique cDNA reads from the same blood draw were analyzed for two donors (one aged 18 to 30 and one aged 80 or older). The study measured age-related changes in TCR beta repertoire diversity using deep sequencing normalized with unique cDNA molecular identifiers. Four age groups were formed from the donors: young (average about 15 years), middle-aged (approximately 40), aged (about 62) and long-lived (roughly 88). What the research found in general, with its limitations: As age increased, observed TCR beta diversity per million T cells dropped in a roughly linear way, and a significant reduction was already evident by age 40. Because profiling used bulk unsorted PBMCs, naive and antigen-experienced compartments could not be compared conclusively. There was a strong correlation between observed TCR beta diversity and the percentage of naive T cells measured by flow cytometry. Because donor CMV infection status was unknown, age-related changes in expanded clonotypes were potentially confounded. The long-lived group showed more naive CD4+ T cells, fewer expanded clones and increased TCR diversity than the aged group, suggesting age selection. Total diversity estimates from one million sequenced T cells were considered lower bounds and underestimates.

Library prep was done by 5' RACE. The reads were generated on an Illumina HiSeq 2500. A second PCR of about 7 to 12 cycles was performed with a sample-barcoded 5' primer and a J-beta primer mix. Each TCR beta cDNA molecule received a unique molecular identifier from a template-switch 5' adaptor carrying 12 random nucleotides. At least 2.5 million CDR3-containing paired-end reads were obtained from each sample. All of the RNA was converted into first-strand cDNA using the Mint cDNA synthesis kit, with a TRBC-specific oligonucleotide serving as the primer. Following uracil-DNA glycosylase treatment, all cDNA underwent a first 18-cycle PCR with the universal primers M1SS and BC2_uni_R. As for the authors' bioinformatics: For normalization, 1 million high-quality reads were randomly selected from each sample, with every read carrying a distinct molecular identifier. Reads with shared molecular identifiers were discarded instead of being binned into consensus sequences. MiTCR, with a Q25 quality threshold and the strictest error-elimination algorithm, was used for CDR3 identification, clonotype clustering and error correction. A nonparametric unseen species model with Euler transformation was used to estimate a lower bound on total TCR beta diversity. TCRdb reprocessed the public reads (quality trimming at Q25 with fastp, clone calling with MiXCR) and kept in-frame beta chains. Merged by CDR3 protein, the rows form single entries marked with the most common genes and DNA. The authors' filters were not applied to this entry. Across this sample there are 850,000 to 1,000,000 distinct CDR3 sequences, with roughly 51% seen only once. Clones ranked in the top ten supply 20% to 25% of the sample.

The donors were roughly 40 Caucasian individuals from Russia, aged about 6 to 95 years, who were systemically healthy. Each donor gave 8.5 to 10 milliliters of peripheral blood, collected into EDTA-treated Vacutainer tubes. Ficoll-Paque density-gradient centrifugation was used to isolate PBMCs, with at least 6.5 million per sample. Trizol reagent was used to extract total RNA from the PBMCs, yielding at least 5 micrograms per sample. For every donor, an aliquot of PBMCs went through flow cytometry to measure the percentages of naive CD45RAhigh/CD27high T cells. Of note for this clonotype: No antigen is known for it. Base qualities are not recorded, but no much larger clone differs from it by a single base.

The sequence was obtained from a woman aged 60-70 years in good health. Sequencing used blood.

In nucleotides, the sequence is TGTGCCAGCAGTTCAGACCGGGAGCCCCAAGGAGAGACCCAGTACTTC. Its protein is CASSSDREPQGETQYF. The V and J genes are TRBV28 and TRBJ2-5; the D gene is perhaps TRBD2, from 6 matching bases. V sheds 4 bases and J sheds 4 bases, leaving 19 bases between their ends. The CDR3 covers 16 residues, taking in both the cysteine and the phenylalanine. The read is trimmed to its CDR3 DNA, 48 bases read in frame from base 1. The germline V gene yields MDHEN for CDR1 and SYDVKM for CDR2.